Presented here are 29 T cell receptor beta chains from one specimen sequenced in a study of Ad26.COV2.S vaccination and SARS-CoV-2 variants. Profiled with immunoSEQ multiplex PCR; TCRdb holds only in-frame clones, not every one. The table includes hundreds of thousands of clones, 92% detected once. Specimen: peripheral blood, collected after recovery from COVID-19. These receptors originate from a human donor who had recovered from COVID-19.

Written as DNA, the CDR3 is TGTGCCAGCAGTTACTCGGCGGTTCAAGAGACCCAGTACTTC. It translates to CASSYSAVQETQYF. The chain combines TRBV6-5 with TRBJ2-5; D is ambiguous. V shed 0 bases and J shed 2 bases, with 7 bases lying between them. Germline V lookup: CDR1 MNHEY, CDR2 SVGAGI. The CDR3 runs 14 residues.

The rearrangement joins TRBV10-2 to TRBJ1-5, with 8 nucleotides matching TRBD1. With V trimmed by 9 bases and J by 6 bases, 10 bases remained unmatched. Germline V gives CDR1 WSHSY, CDR2 SAAADI. This CDR3 region has 14 residues. The CDR3 sequence is CASNDRGDSQPQHF. The CDR3 DNA reads as TGCGCCAGTAATGACAGGGGAGATAGTCAGCCCCAGCATTTT.

This chain links TRBV18 with TRBJ1-1; a possible D gene is TRBD1 (6 bases). V shed 1 base and J shed 8 bases, with 17 bases lying between them. The CDR3 sequence is 15 residues long. Germline CDR1 is KGHSH and CDR2 is LQKENI. The CDR3 nucleotides are TGTGCCAGCTCACCACTTGGACAGCCCCACTTAGAAGCTTTCTTT. Amino acids: CASSPLGQPHLEAFF.

The chain joins TRBV9 to TRBJ2-1; 10 bases match TRBD1. J was trimmed by 5 bases and V by 3 bases; bases with no gene match: 8. CDR1 SGDLS and CDR2 YYNGEE come from the germline V gene. CDR3 length: 16 amino acids. In nucleotides, the CDR3 is TGTGCCAGCAGCGACACCGGGACAGGGGTAAACAATGAGCAGTTCTTC. This translates into CASSDTGTGVNNEQFF.

The chain is built from TRBV6-4 and TRBJ2-1; 12 nucleotides match TRBD2. The CDR3 has 14 residues. The germline V gene has CDR1 MRHNA and CDR2 SNTAGT. Trimming removed 5 bases from V and 7 bases from J; junction bases left unmatched: 3. CDR3 coding DNA: TGTGCCAGCAGTCTAGCGGGGGGGCGAAATGAGCAGTTCTTC. Amino acid sequence: CASSLAGGRNEQFF.

The V and J genes are TRBV11-1 and TRBJ2-7, with D perhaps being TRBD1 or TRBD2 (5 bases each). CDR3 length equals 16 residues. V lost 6 bases to trimming and J lost 1 base, with 19 bases between them. CDR1 is SGHAT, CDR2 FQDESV, per germline (reference sequence). CDR3 bases: TGTGCCAGCAGGCCAACCCGGGACGGAATGTCCTACGAGCAGTACTTC. Residues: CASRPTRDGMSYEQYF.

The chain uses TRBV3-1 (or the pseudogene TRBV3-2) and TRBJ2-5; no firm D call. Trimming cost V 5 bases and J 0 bases, with 4 bases left between them. Looked up from germline, CDR1 is LGHDT and CDR2 is YNNKEL (reference sequence). The CDR3 consists of 12 residues. The CDR3 spells CASSAHQETQYF. CDR3 nucleotide sequence: TGTGCCAGCAGCGCCCACCAAGAGACCCAGTACTTC.

This chain links TRBV7-9 with TRBJ1-4; 7 bases align to TRBD1. V shed 4 bases, J shed 5 bases, and the junction held 4 bases outside the gene matches. Germline V lookup: CDR1 SEHNR, CDR2 FQNEAQ (reference sequence). This CDR3 spans 14 amino acids. The CDR3 DNA reads as TGTGCCAGCAGCTCCGGGACAGAGAATGAAAAACTGTTTTTT. It encodes CASSSGTENEKLFF.

The chain links TRBV7-2 to TRBJ1-5; a weak D match, TRBD1 (6 bases). Germline CDR1 is SGHTA and CDR2 is FQGNSA. The V and J ends lost 1 base and 7 bases respectively, with 14 bases between them. The CDR3 length is 15 residues. The CDR3 loop is CASSLEGGPYQPQHF. The CDR3 coding sequence is TGTGCCAGCAGCTTAGAAGGGGGGCCTTACCAGCCCCAGCATTTT.

This clone was recorded a few times. This chain connects TRBV6-1 to TRBJ1-1; D may be TRBD1 (6 bases). The V gene lost 1 base and the J gene lost 6 bases, with 9 bases spanning the gap. The CDR3 is made up of 13 amino acids. Germline CDR1 and CDR2: MNHNS and SASEGT. The CDR3 sequence: CASSEGWTAEAFF. The DNA for the CDR3 is TGTGCCAGCAGTGAAGGGTGGACAGCTGAAGCTTTCTTT.

Of note for this clone: At one of its ends the junction is not consistent with the germline gene, which may arise from a read error. V usage is TRBV9 and J usage is TRBJ2-7; D gene unclear. There are 14 residues in the CDR3. Germline V lookup: CDR1 SGDLS, CDR2 YYNGEE. Written as DNA, the CDR3 is TGTGCCAGCAGCGCCGGCCAAGACCCCTACAAGCAGTACTTC. It specifies CASSAGQDPYKQYF.

This sequence joins TRBV29-1 and TRBJ2-2; 8 bases agree with TRBD1. The CDR3 length is 15 residues. The germline gives CDR1 SQVTM, CDR2 ANQGSEA. V shed 6 bases, J shed 0 bases, and the junction held 6 bases outside the gene matches. In DNA, the CDR3 is TGCAGCGTGCCCGGGACAGGTGCGAACACCGGGGAGCTGTTTTTT. Its protein is CSVPGTGANTGELFF.

The rearrangement joins TRBV19 to TRBJ2-2; 9 nucleotides match TRBD1. V gave up 9 bases and J gave up 6 bases; unmatched junction bases: 11. The CDR3 extends over 15 amino acids. Per the germline V gene, CDR1 is LNHDA and CDR2 is SQIVND (reference sequence). CDR3 DNA sequence: TGTGCCAGCCACCCGGGACAGGGTTTGTCCGGGGAGCTGTTTTTT. Protein product: CASHPGQGLSGELFF.

The chain is built from TRBV18 and TRBJ1-1; 9 nucleotides align to TRBD1. CDR1 and CDR2 from the germline V gene are KGHSH and LQKENI. This CDR3 is built from 18 residues. Losses at the gene ends were 4 bases for V and 3 bases for J; bases not matched to a gene: 15. The CDR3 region is CASSLLPPGQGFDTEAFF. The CDR3 DNA reads TGTGCCAGCTCACTCCTGCCTCCGGGACAGGGATTTGACACTGAAGCTTTCTTT.

The chain links TRBV7-2 to TRBJ2-1; no clear D gene. V dropped 1 base and J dropped 8 bases, with 9 bases sitting between them. This CDR3 spans 13 amino acids. Germline-derived CDR1 and CDR2 are SGHTA and FQGNSA. The CDR3: CASSLDVVHEQFF. The DNA of the CDR3 is TGTGCCAGCAGCTTAGATGTTGTGCATGAGCAGTTCTTC.

Turning to this clone: The same CDR3 is also encoded by other DNA sequences in this sample. V is TRBV5-1 and J is TRBJ2-7; D gene ambiguous. The CDR3 totals 11 residues. The germline gives CDR1 SGHRS, CDR2 YFSETQ. Trimming stripped 2 bases from V and 7 bases from J, with 7 bases between. For the CDR3, the DNA is TGCGCCAGCAGCTTTTCTGGAGAGCAGTACTTC. Protein: CASSFSGEQYF.

V usage is TRBV5-1 and J usage is TRBJ2-3; D unclear. The CDR3 runs to 12 residues. The V gene lost 0 bases and the J gene lost 4 bases, with 3 bases spanning the gap. Germline V CDR1 and CDR2: SGHRS, YFSETQ. CDR3 sequence (DNA): TGCGCCAGCAGCTTGGCCCCAGATACGCAGTATTTT. It specifies CASSLAPDTQYF.

The chain is built from TRBV19 and TRBJ1-3; D remains ambiguous. The V end lost 0 bases, the J end lost 3 bases, and 12 bases lay between the germline ends. The V gene's germline CDR1 is LNHDA and CDR2 SQIVND (reference sequence). The CDR3 length is 16 residues. The chain's CDR3 is CASSIDRVEVGNTIYF. CDR3 bases: TGTGCCAGTAGTATAGATCGGGTGGAGGTTGGAAACACCATATATTTT.

In its sample, this clone was seen a few times. This chain uses TRBV2 with TRBJ2-3; D remains ambiguous. Germline values: CDR1 SNHLY, CDR2 FYNNEI. V lost 5 bases, J lost 3 bases, and 12 bases lay in between. The CDR3 is made up of 14 amino acids. The CDR3 protein is CASSLRALTDTQYF. The CDR3 nucleotides are TGTGCCAGCAGTCTCCGGGCCCTAACAGATACGCAGTATTTT.

The chain has TRBV20-1 and TRBJ1-2; no definite D call. CDR3 size: 11 residues. Germline CDR1 reads DFQATT; CDR2 reads SNEGSKA (reference sequence). The ends were cut back, 2 bases at V and 7 bases at J, with 8 bases in the middle. The DNA for the CDR3 is TGCAGTGCTAGATCCACTAGTGGCTACACCTTC. Encoded protein: CSARSTSGYTF.

The chain uses TRBV11-2 and TRBJ1-3; possible D gene TRBD1, 5 bases. This CDR3 contains 13 residues. V shed 8 bases and J shed 0 bases, with 8 bases lying between them. CDR1 is SGHAT and CDR2 is FQNNGV in the germline V gene. CDR3 in amino acids: CASRGISGNTIYF. CDR3 DNA: TGTGCCAGCCGGGGGATCTCTGGAAACACCATATATTTT.

This sequence joins TRBV6-5 and TRBJ1-3; D not certain. Trimming took off 2 bases at V and 3 bases at J, with 11 bases between the two ends. The CDR3 covers 15 residues. CDR1 is MNHEY, CDR2 SVGAGI, per germline. CDR3 loop: CASSYGSGIGNTIYF. The DNA of the CDR3 is TGTGCCAGCAGTTACGGATCAGGAATTGGAAACACCATATATTTT.

The rearrangement links TRBV7-8 to TRBJ2-7; no firm D call. The CDR3 runs to 15 residues. The V gene lost 0 bases and the J gene lost 2 bases, with 11 bases spanning the gap. Germline CDR1 and CDR2: SGHVS and FQNEAQ. For the CDR3, the DNA is TGTGCCAGCAGCTTAGCGCGTCTCGCGGCCTACGAGCAGTACTTC. Translated: CASSLARLAAYEQYF.

The genes are TRBV9 and TRBJ2-7; D assignment may be TRBD1 or TRBD2 (6 bases each). The V end was cut by 4 bases, the J end by 2 bases, with 13 bases between. Looked up from germline, CDR1 is SGDLS and CDR2 is YYNGEE. The CDR3 loop spans 14 amino acids. Here the CDR3 DNA reads TGTGCCAGCAGCAGGGGGGCAGGCACCTACGAGCAGTACTTC. Its translation is CASSRGAGTYEQYF.

The chain carries TRBV5-6 and TRBJ2-3; D remains ambiguous. The CDR3 consists of 15 residues. Germline V gene lookup returns CDR1 SGHDT and CDR2 YYEEEE. V gave up 3 bases and J gave up 1 base, with 12 bases separating them. The CDR3 here is CASSSTGQGTDTQYF. Written as DNA, the CDR3 is TGTGCCAGCAGCTCAACGGGCCAGGGCACAGATACGCAGTATTTT.

The V call is TRBV29-1, the J call TRBJ1-1; D might be TRBD1 (6 bases). CDR1 is SQVTM and CDR2 is ANQGSEA in the germline V gene. V was shortened by 3 bases and J by 1 base, with 6 bases between the two germline ends. The CDR3 runs to 12 residues. The CDR3 DNA follows: TGCAGCGTTGAGGGGGCGAACACTGAAGCTTTCTTT. The encoded protein is CSVEGANTEAFF.

The genes are TRBV2 and TRBJ2-3; 12 bases match TRBD2. The germline V gene has CDR1 SNHLY and CDR2 FYNNEI. V gave up 6 bases and J gave up 6 bases; unmatched junction bases: 10. This CDR3 contains 16 residues. CDR3 sequence: CASRGRTSGGWDTQYF. CDR3 sequence (DNA): TGTGCCAGCAGAGGACGAACTAGCGGGGGGTGGGATACGCAGTATTTT.

The chain has TRBV19 and TRBJ1-3; perhaps TRBD1 as D (5 bases). There are 14 residues in the CDR3. Germline lookup yields CDR1 LNHDA and CDR2 SQIVND (reference sequence). The germline V and J ends were trimmed by 6 bases and 2 bases, with 11 bases remaining between them. The CDR3 region is CASRRGGTGNTIYF. The CDR3, as DNA: TGTGCCAGTAGACGGGGGGGGACTGGAAACACCATATATTTT.

CDR3 protein: CASSQDTVRSEQYF. The CDR3 DNA follows: TGTGCCAGCAGCCAAGACACCGTTCGAAGCGAGCAGTACTTC. J is TRBJ2-7 and V is TRBV3-1 (or the pseudogene TRBV3-2); no definite D call. Looked up from germline, CDR1 is LGHDT and CDR2 is YNNKEL (reference sequence). The CDR3 runs to 14 residues. Trimming removed 0 bases at V and 6 bases at J, with 12 bases between.